What follows are 29 T cell receptor beta chains derived from one specimen sequenced in a study of identical twins. TCRdb passed the 5' RACE reads through MiXCR, listing each CDR3 protein once. The sample lists around 680,000 distinct CDR3 sequences; 8.5% to 9% were seen once. The sample also formed part of further work on yellow fever vaccine responses in identical twins.

Sequencing was done on a sample of PBMCs. Receptor source: a woman aged 18 to 35 in good health.

This clonotype has only one observation. This could be a read error, since a much larger clone is one nucleotide away. The chain is built from TRBV7-9 and TRBJ2-5, with D tentatively TRBD1 or TRBD2 (5 bases each). The DNA matches TRBJ2-1 better at its end, which makes the J call doubtful. Germline values: CDR1 SEHNR, CDR2 FQNEAQ (reference sequence). This CDR3 spans 16 amino acids. The CDR3 region has the DNA TGTGCCAGCAGCTTAATCGTCGGGGCAGGACAAGAGACCCAGTTCTTC. It yields the protein CASSLIVGAGQETQFF.

The chain couples TRBV20-1 to TRBJ2-7; maybe TRBD2 (6 bases). Germline CDR1 and CDR2: DFQATT and SNEGSKA (reference sequence). The V gene lost 6 bases and the J gene lost 2 bases, with 14 bases spanning the gap. This CDR3 has 13 amino acids. The CDR3 here is CSATPGETYEQYF. CDR3 sequence (DNA): TGCAGTGCCACGCCGGGGGAAACCTACGAGCAGTACTTC.

The chain combines TRBV28 with TRBJ2-7; 13 nucleotides match TRBD2. J was trimmed by 7 bases and V by 8 bases; bases with no gene match: 14. The CDR3 consists of 16 residues. Looked up from germline, CDR1 is MDHEN and CDR2 is SYDVKM. CDR3 in amino acids: CASRGTSGMGHGEQYF. The CDR3 DNA follows: TGTGCCAGCCGCGGGACTAGCGGGATGGGCCATGGGGAGCAGTACTTC. The full variable domain, its missing parts supplied by reference TRBV28 and TRBJ2-7, is DVKVTQSSRYLVKRTGEKVFLECVQDMDHENMFWYRQDPGLGLRLIYFSYDVKMKEKGDIPEGYSVSREKKERFSLILESASTNQTSMYLCASRGTSGMGHGEQYFGPGTRLTVT.

The chain couples TRBV27 to TRBJ2-7; 8 bases fit TRBD1. CDR3 length equals 17 residues. Germline-derived CDR1 and CDR2 are MNHEY and SMNVEV (reference sequence). With V trimmed by 5 bases and J by 4 bases, 16 bases remained unmatched. DNA for the CDR3: TGTGCCAGCAGTACCCTTGAGGCAGGGGGCGAGATATACGAGCAGTACTTC. Translation: CASSTLEAGGEIYEQYF.

The genes are TRBV5-6 and TRBJ2-5; D is ambiguous. Germline V gene sequence: CDR1 SGHDT, CDR2 YYEEEE. V was shortened by 3 bases and J by 5 bases, with 11 bases between the two germline ends. This CDR3 contains 13 residues. CDR3 region: CASSWASSETQYF. The CDR3, as DNA: TGTGCCAGCAGCTGGGCCTCGTCGGAGACCCAGTACTTC.

The chain uses TRBV9 and TRBJ2-3; 9 nucleotides align to TRBD2. Germline V gene data show CDR1 as SGDLS and CDR2 as YYNGEE. Germline trimming cut 4 bases from V and 1 base from J; bases unmatched to any gene: 10. This CDR3 comprises 17 residues. CDR3 sequence (DNA): TGTGCCAGCAGCCCCTCGACTGGCGGGGGGGGCACAGATACGCAGTATTTT. Protein sequence: CASSPSTGGGGTDTQYF. The variable domain in full, with the rest retrieved from reference TRBV9 and TRBJ2-3, is DSGVTQTPKHLITATGQRVTLRCSPRSGDLSVYWYQQSLDQGLQFLIQYYNGEERAKGNILERFSAQQFPDLHSELNLSSLELGDSALYFCASSPSTGGGGTDTQYFGPGTRLTVL.

Many counts were recorded for this clonotype. The chain employs TRBV6-5 and TRBJ2-1; D remains ambiguous. Germline-derived CDR1 and CDR2 are MNHEY and SVGAGI. The V and J ends lost 0 bases and 8 bases respectively, with 11 bases between them. The CDR3 loop spans 14 amino acids. The CDR3 region has the DNA TGTGCCAGCAGTTACTCGAGAGGAGTCTATGAGCAGTTCTTC. This encodes CASSYSRGVYEQFF.

This clonotype has only a few counts. This chain connects TRBV7-9 to TRBJ2-3; 10 bases are shared with TRBD2. CDR3 length: 16 amino acids. V lost 5 bases to trimming and J lost 2 bases; unmatched junction nucleotides: 7. Germline V gene data show CDR1 as SEHNR and CDR2 as FQNEAQ (reference sequence). CDR3 in DNA: TGTGCCAGCAGCCTGGGTAGCGGGGGGTACACAGATACGCAGTATTTT. It codes for CASSLGSGGYTDTQYF.

In this sample, this clonotype turned up a few times. V is TRBV20-1 and J is TRBJ2-7; 9 bases line up with TRBD2. CDR3 length: 15 residues. The V segment lost 8 bases and the J segment 5 bases; nucleotides outside the gene matches: 16. Germline CDR1 DFQATT, CDR2 SNEGSKA (reference sequence). The CDR3 nucleotides are TGCAGTACGCCAAACGTTGGCGGGGGGGCCAACGAGCAGTACTTC. Protein product: CSTPNVGGGANEQYF.

This clonotype was found a few times. V is TRBV7-6 and J is TRBJ2-7, with 9 bases lining up with TRBD1. Germline lookup yields CDR1 SGHVS and CDR2 FNYEAQ. J lost 5 bases, V lost 2 bases, and 16 bases had no gene match. The CDR3 runs to 18 residues. The CDR3 nucleotides are TGTGCCAGCAGCTTAATACCCGGGACAGGGTCACGGTCGGACGAGCAGTACTTC. Translated, it gives CASSLIPGTGSRSDEQYF.

The sample holds many counts of this clonotype. The rearrangement links TRBV12-3 or TRBV12-4 to TRBJ2-1; no firm D call. The CDR3 totals 13 residues. The V end lost 6 bases, the J end lost 8 bases, and 14 bases lay between the germline ends. DNA for the CDR3: TGTGCCAGCAGGCGGCTAGAGAGCGATGAGCAGTTCTTC. As protein: CASRRLESDEQFF.

This clonotype was observed many times. The J gene is TRBJ2-7, the V gene TRBV27; 8 nucleotides line up with TRBD1. Trimming at V came to 3 bases and at J to 3 bases, leaving 10 bases not matched to a gene. Germline CDR1 and CDR2: MNHEY and SMNVEV (reference sequence). CDR3 length: 16 amino acids. CDR3: CASSLGTDRANYEQYF. In DNA form, the CDR3 reads TGTGCCAGCAGTTTGGGGACGGACAGGGCGAACTACGAGCAGTACTTC.

The chain has TRBV20-1 and TRBJ2-1; D unclear. The germline V gene has CDR1 DFQATT and CDR2 SNEGSKA (reference sequence). Trimming took 3 bases from V and 6 from J, leaving 18 bases between them. This CDR3 is 15 amino acids long. CDR3: CSASPPPRSVNEQFF. The CDR3 bases are TGCAGTGCTAGCCCTCCCCCCCGATCGGTCAATGAGCAGTTCTTC.

V is TRBV7-9 and J is TRBJ2-7; 7 nucleotides align to TRBD2. This CDR3 has 15 amino acids. The germline V gene encodes CDR1 SEHNR and CDR2 FQNEAQ (reference sequence). The trim removed 1 base at V and 6 bases at J, leaving 9 bases unmatched. The CDR3 loop reads CASSLVSGRMGEQYF. As DNA, the CDR3 is TGTGCCAGCAGCTTAGTTTCCGGGAGGATGGGCGAGCAGTACTTC. Using reference TRBV7-9 and TRBJ2-7 for the parts outside the CDR3, the full variable domain is DTGVSQNPRHKITKRGQNVTFRCDPISEHNRLYWYRQTLGQGPEFLTYFQNEAQLEKSRLLSDRFSAERPKGSFSTLEIQRTEQGDSAMYLCASSLVSGRMGEQYFGPGTRLTVT.

This clonotype came up once. This chain links TRBV4-2 with TRBJ2-3, with a weak D call TRBD1 (5 bases). The CDR3 consists of 16 residues. Germline V gene data show CDR1 as LGHNA and CDR2 as YNFKEQ. Deletions cut 1 base from V and 4 bases from J, with 15 bases between. CDR3 sequence: CASSQGPGQGADTQYF. The CDR3 bases are TGTGCCAGCAGCCAAGGGCCCGGCCAAGGGGCAGATACGCAGTATTTT.

This sequence joins TRBV6-2 or TRBV6-3 and TRBJ2-7; D unresolved. Per the germline V gene, CDR1 is MNHEY and CDR2 is SVGEGT. Trimming cost V 8 bases and J 3 bases, with 14 bases left between them. The CDR3 sequence is 13 residues long. This CDR3 is CASRDLLNYEQYF. The CDR3 DNA sequence: TGTGCCAGCCGTGACTTACTAAACTACGAGCAGTACTTC.

The rearrangement links TRBV5-1 to TRBJ1-1; TRBD1 matches 9 bases. The germline V gene has CDR1 SGHRS and CDR2 YFSETQ. Trimming removed 6 bases from V and 1 base from J; junction bases left unmatched: 4. The CDR3 is made up of 14 amino acids. CDR3 amino acids: CASTPGQGNTEAFF. The CDR3 bases are TGCGCCAGCACCCCGGGACAGGGGAACACTGAAGCTTTCTTT.

This clonotype appeared a few times. The V call is TRBV7-6, the J call TRBJ2-1; 9 bases are shared with TRBD1. The germline V gene encodes CDR1 SGHVS and CDR2 FNYEAQ. The CDR3 spans 14 residues. The ends lost 5 bases at V and 7 bases at J; junction bases unmatched: 6. The CDR3 sequence is CASSRDRASNEQFF. The DNA of the CDR3 is TGTGCCAGCAGCCGGGACAGGGCTTCGAATGAGCAGTTCTTC.

The J gene is TRBJ2-5, the V gene TRBV2, with 13 positions matching TRBD2. J gave up 1 base and V 4 bases, and 9 bases lay outside the gene matches. The CDR3 consists of 18 residues. CDR1 is SNHLY and CDR2 is FYNNEI in the germline V gene. The CDR3 nucleotides read TGTGCCAGCAGTGCCCCTATACTAGCGGGAGGGGGCCAAGAGACCCAGTACTTC. Its translation: CASSAPILAGGGQETQYF.

This clonotype has more than one count but fewer than ten. This rearrangement joins TRBV7-2 to TRBJ2-7; 8 positions match TRBD2. The CDR3 has 14 residues. V lost 2 bases, J lost 4 bases, and 4 bases stayed unmatched. Germline V gives CDR1 SGHTA, CDR2 FQGNSA. Here the CDR3 reads CASSLTASGYEQYF. The CDR3, as DNA: TGTGCCAGCAGCTTAACCGCTAGCGGGTACGAGCAGTACTTC.

The chain is built from TRBV6-6 and TRBJ2-1; possible D gene TRBD2, 7 bases. The CDR3 sequence is 11 residues long. The germline gives CDR1 MNHNY, CDR2 SVGAGI (reference sequence). Between the trimmed V and J ends, which lost 11 bases and 9 bases, there was a span of 14 bases. The CDR3 here is CAGQRDGEQFF. The DNA for the CDR3 is TGTGCCGGACAGCGGGATGGTGAGCAGTTCTTC.

The chain carries TRBV6-2 or TRBV6-3 and TRBJ2-4; 8 bases are a match to TRBD2. J gave up 5 bases and V 6 bases, and 12 bases lay outside the gene matches. CDR3 length: 16 residues. CDR1 is MNHEY, CDR2 SVGEGT, per germline. The CDR3 loop is CASRSGGSGKQNIQYF. CDR3 DNA sequence: TGTGCCAGCAGGTCTGGCGGTAGCGGGAAGCAAAACATTCAGTACTTC.

This clonotype was detected a few times. The rearrangement links TRBV5-1 to TRBJ2-3; 8 bases agree with TRBD2. The CDR3 is made up of 16 amino acids. V dropped 4 bases and J dropped 3; count of bases not matched to a gene: 10. Germline V gene sequence: CDR1 SGHRS, CDR2 YFSETQ. This CDR3 is CASSMHGGASTDTQYF. For the CDR3, the DNA is TGCGCCAGCAGCATGCACGGGGGGGCTTCTACAGATACGCAGTATTTT.

This clonotype was picked up many times. The CDR3 loop is CASRRGADDYNEQFF. The CDR3 DNA sequence: TGTGCCAGCAGAAGAGGGGCGGATGACTACAATGAGCAGTTCTTC. J is TRBJ2-1 and V is TRBV12-3 or TRBV12-4; possibly TRBD1 or TRBD2 for D (5 bases each). The CDR3 is 15 amino acids. V dropped 6 bases and J dropped 3 bases, with 15 bases sitting between them.

J is TRBJ2-2 and V is TRBV4-1; D possibly corresponds to TRBD1 (5 bases). Germline-derived CDR1 and CDR2 are MGHRA and YSYEKL. This CDR3 spans 14 amino acids. V lost 5 bases and J 6 bases, leaving 13 bases between the germline ends. CDR3 residues: CASSTRAVSGELFF. CDR3 nucleotides: TGCGCCAGCAGCACCAGGGCTGTGTCCGGGGAGCTGTTTTTT.

In this sample, this clonotype turned up a few times. The chain combines TRBV7-6 with TRBJ2-1, with a weak D call TRBD2 (5 bases). CDR1 and CDR2 from the germline V gene are SGHVS and FNYEAQ. The CDR3 covers 20 residues. V was pared by 4 bases and J by 0 bases, with 25 bases between. The CDR3 DNA reads as TGTGCCAGCAGCTCCTATTACTCTAGGGCGGGTGGGAGCTCCTACAATGAGCAGTTCTTC. This encodes CASSSYYSRAGGSSYNEQFF.

This clonotype was counted many times. The chain uses TRBV12-3 or TRBV12-4 and TRBJ2-2; 11 bases match TRBD1. This CDR3 has 16 amino acids. Unmatched junction bases numbered 7, after V lost 6 bases and J lost 4 bases. CDR3 amino acids: CASRSGTGGTTGELFF. The CDR3 DNA reads as TGTGCCAGCAGATCCGGGACAGGGGGAACCACCGGGGAGCTGTTTTTT.

The rearrangement joins TRBV6-1 to TRBJ2-2, with unresolved D. Germline CDR1 is MNHNS and CDR2 is SASEGT. Deletions cut 5 bases from V and 0 bases from J, with 13 bases between. The CDR3 is 16 residues long. CDR3 region: CASSHIRASNTGELFF. The DNA for the CDR3 is TGTGCCAGCAGTCATATCCGGGCCTCGAACACCGGGGAGCTGTTTTTT.

V is TRBV9 and J is TRBJ2-7, with unresolved D. This CDR3 is 14 amino acids long. Trimming removed 4 bases at V and 1 base at J, with 12 bases between. Germline CDR1 reads SGDLS; CDR2 reads YYNGEE. CDR3 protein: CASSPLLVSYEQYF. For the CDR3, the DNA is TGTGCCAGCAGCCCCCTGTTGGTTTCCTACGAGCAGTACTTC.